These T cell receptor beta chains were read from a single sample in a study of blood T cell repertoires in COVID-19. Here immunoSEQ multiplex PCR was the method, and the copy in TCRdb shows in-frame clones only, minus some. The sample carries more than 65,000 clones, roughly 85% recorded once. The specimen sequenced was peripheral blood. The receptors here all came from a woman in her 70s with acute or convalescent COVID-19. The CDR3 runs from the conserved cysteine through the conserved F or W. D genes are given only for firm matches. Clone size is shown for a subset of rows, as once, few, many or a class of expanded clone.

d_call clone_size j_call v_call cdr3_nt cdr3_aa
- - TRBJ2-5 TRBV11-2 TGTGCCAGCAGCTGGAGCGATGCCGAGACCCAGTACTTC CASSWSDAETQYF
TRBD2 - TRBJ2-4 TRBV29-1 TGCAGCGTCTGGACTAGCGGGACTGGAGCCAAAAACATTCAGTACTTC CSVWTSGTGAKNIQYF
- - TRBJ2-7 TRBV2 TGTGCCAGCAGTGAGCGTCTCCACGGGGACGAGCAGTACTTC CASSERLHGDEQYF
- - TRBJ2-1 TRBV19 TGTGCCAGTAGCCCGACTAGTGGGGGCAATGAGCAGTTCTTC CASSPTSGGNEQFF
TRBD1 - TRBJ2-7 TRBV4-1 TGCGCCAGCAGCCAAGGTATTCAGGGGGCAGGGGAGCAGTACTTC CASSQGIQGAGEQYF
- - TRBJ2-3 TRBV24-1 TGTGCCACCAGTGGGGGTAGGGGTCAAGGGGATACGCAGTATTTT CATSGGRGQGDTQYF
TRBD2 - TRBJ2-1 TRBV9 TGTGCCAGCAGCGTGGGCGGGAGTATATACAATGAGCAGTTCTTC CASSVGGSIYNEQFF
- - TRBJ2-7 TRBV25-1 TGTGCCAGCAGCGCGGGCTGGACTACCAGCTCCTACGAGCAGTACTTC CASSAGWTTSSYEQYF
- - TRBJ1-1 TRBV5-1 TGCGCCAGCAGCTTGGGGGGGCAGTTCACTGAAGCTTTCTTT CASSLGGQFTEAFF
TRBD1 - TRBJ2-3 TRBV19 TGTGCCAGTAGTACCAGACAGGGCGGCACAGATACGCAGTATTTT CASSTRQGGTDTQYF
- - TRBJ2-7 TRBV29-1 TGCAGCGTTGCACCCCGTGGGGGGCGGGGGTACGAGCAGTACTTC CSVAPRGGRGYEQYF
TRBD1 - TRBJ1-5 TRBV19 TGTGCCAGTGGATACGGACAGGGACTGAATCAGCCCCAGCATTTT CASGYGQGLNQPQHF
TRBD1 - TRBJ2-1 TRBV18 TGTGCCAGCTCACCACCGACAGGGGCCTCCTACAATGAGCAGTTCTTC CASSPPTGASYNEQFF
TRBD1 - TRBJ1-5 TRBV30 TGTGCCTGGAAACAGGGGGACGTGAGTAGCAATCAGCCCCAGCATTTT CAWKQGDVSSNQPQHF
TRBD2 - TRBJ2-3 TRBV5-1 TGCGCCAGCAGCTTGGGTGGTCTGGGAGGGCTGACAGATACGCAGTATTTT CASSLGGLGGLTDTQYF
- - TRBJ2-2 TRBV24-1 TGTGCCACCAGTGCAGGTGGTTCCCCCACCGGGGAGCTGTTTTTT CATSAGGSPTGELFF
- - TRBJ1-2 TRBV24-1 TGTGCCACCAGTGCCGAGGGGGGGCGAGGCTACACCTTC CATSAEGGRGYTF
TRBD1 - TRBJ1-2 TRBV6-5 TGTGCCAGTGACCCGGGACAGGGCCGCGGCTACACCTTC CASDPGQGRGYTF
- once TRBJ2-1 TRBV3-1/TRBV3-2 TGTGCCAGCCGAGATACGCATGAGCAGTTCTTC CASRDTHEQFF
- - TRBJ2-5 TRBV7-6 TGTGCCAGCAGCTCCCCTCGAGGACAAGGCCAAGAGACCCAGTACTTC CASSSPRGQGQETQYF
TRBD2 - TRBJ2-1 TRBV5-1 TGCGCCAGCAGCTTGGGTACGGGTCTAGCGGAAACCTACCCCTACAATGAGCAGTTCTTC CASSLGTGLAETYPYNEQFF
TRBD1 - TRBJ2-7 TRBV6-5 TGTGCCAGCATGAGACCGGGACAGGCCTACGAGCAGTACTTC CASMRPGQAYEQYF
TRBD1 - TRBJ2-1 TRBV6-2/TRBV6-3 TGTGCCAGCAGTCCCGTAGGGGGCCTCTACAATGAGCAGTTCTTC CASSPVGGLYNEQFF
TRBD2 - TRBJ2-4 TRBV7-2 TGTGCCAGCAGCTTAGCCGGGACTAGCGGAAACATTCAGTACTTC CASSLAGTSGNIQYF
TRBD1 - TRBJ2-7 TRBV24-1 TGTGCCACCAGTGATTGGACCGGGACAGGGAACTACGAGCAGTACTTC CATSDWTGTGNYEQYF
- - TRBJ2-7 TRBV19 TGTGCCATAGCCCAACGACGGAGCATTAACTACGAGCAGTACTTC CAIAQRRSINYEQYF
TRBD1 - TRBJ1-2 TRBV18 TGTGCCAGCTCACCACCGAGGGGACAGGGCACGAACTATGGCTACACCTTC CASSPPRGQGTNYGYTF
TRBD2 - TRBJ2-2 TRBV7-2 TGTGCCAGCAGCTTAGTGGCGGGAGGCAACACCGGGGAGCTGTTTTTT CASSLVAGGNTGELFF
TRBD1 - TRBJ2-3 TRBV3-1/TRBV3-2 TGTGCCAGCAGCCCGGGGACAGGCTTCACAGATACGCAGTATTTT CASSPGTGFTDTQYF
TRBD1 - TRBJ1-2 TRBV10-2 TGCGCCAGCAGTGACCCCAGGGGGCAGAGCTATGGCTACACCTTC CASSDPRGQSYGYTF
TRBD1 - TRBJ2-7 TRBV5-6 TGTGCCAGCAGCCCCTCGGGACAGGGACACGAGCAGTACTTC CASSPSGQGHEQYF
TRBD2 - TRBJ2-1 TRBV5-1 TGCGCCAGCAGTTCCCTTACTGCGGGAGATACCTACAATGAGCAGTTCTTC CASSSLTAGDTYNEQFF
- - TRBJ2-7 TRBV2 TGTGCCAGCAGTGAAAGAGCTAGGGGAACTGTTTACTACGAGCAGTACTTC CASSERARGTVYYEQYF
TRBD1 - TRBJ2-1 TRBV2 TGTGCCAGTAACAGGGGCTCCTACAATGAGCAGTTCTTC CASNRGSYNEQFF
- - TRBJ2-5 TRBV24-1 TGTGCCACCAATTCTGGGCAGCCGCAAGAGACCCAGTACTTC CATNSGQPQETQYF